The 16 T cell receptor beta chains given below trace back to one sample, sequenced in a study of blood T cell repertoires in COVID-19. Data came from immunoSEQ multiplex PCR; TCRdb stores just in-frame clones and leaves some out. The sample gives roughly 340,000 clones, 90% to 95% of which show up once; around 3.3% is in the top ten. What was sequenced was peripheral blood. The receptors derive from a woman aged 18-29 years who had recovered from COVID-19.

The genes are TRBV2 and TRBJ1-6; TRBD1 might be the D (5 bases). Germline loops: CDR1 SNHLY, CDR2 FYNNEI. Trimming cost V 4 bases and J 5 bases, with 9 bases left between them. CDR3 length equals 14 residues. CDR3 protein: CASSGGLDNSPLHF. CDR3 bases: TGTGCCAGCAGTGGGGGCCTTGATAATTCACCCCTCCACTTT.

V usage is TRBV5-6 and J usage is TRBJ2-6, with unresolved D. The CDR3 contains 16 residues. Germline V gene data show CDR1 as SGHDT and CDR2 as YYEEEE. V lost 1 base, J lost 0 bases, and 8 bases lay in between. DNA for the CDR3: TGTGCCAGCAGCTTGTGGGCCCGCTCTGGGGCCAACGTCCTGACTTTC. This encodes CASSLWARSGANVLTF.

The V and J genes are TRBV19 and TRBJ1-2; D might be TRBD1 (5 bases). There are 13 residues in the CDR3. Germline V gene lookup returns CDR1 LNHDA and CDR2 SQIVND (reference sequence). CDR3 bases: TGTGCAGCAGCCGCGGGGCAGCTCTATGGCTACACCTTC. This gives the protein CAAAAGQLYGYTF.

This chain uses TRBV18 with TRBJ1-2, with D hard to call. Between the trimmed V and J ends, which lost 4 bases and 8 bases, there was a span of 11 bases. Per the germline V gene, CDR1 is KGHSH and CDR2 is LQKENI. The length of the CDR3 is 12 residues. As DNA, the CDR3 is TGTGCCAGCTCACAGGAGTATGGGGGCTACACCTTC. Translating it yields CASSQEYGGYTF.

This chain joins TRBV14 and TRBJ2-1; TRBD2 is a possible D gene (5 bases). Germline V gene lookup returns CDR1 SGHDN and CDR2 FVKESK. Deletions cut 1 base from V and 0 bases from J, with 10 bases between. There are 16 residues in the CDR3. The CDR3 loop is CASSQVFTSSYNEQFF. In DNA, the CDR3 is TGTGCCAGCAGCCAAGTTTTCACTAGCTCCTACAATGAGCAGTTCTTC.

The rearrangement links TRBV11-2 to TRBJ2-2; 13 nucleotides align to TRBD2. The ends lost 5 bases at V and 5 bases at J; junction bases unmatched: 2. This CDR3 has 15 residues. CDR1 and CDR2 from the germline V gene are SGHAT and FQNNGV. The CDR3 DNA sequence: TGTGCCAGCAGCCAACTAGCGGGAGGGACCGGGGAGCTGTTTTTT. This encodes CASSQLAGGTGELFF. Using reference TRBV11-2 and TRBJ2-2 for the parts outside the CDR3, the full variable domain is EAGVAQSPRYKIIEKRQSVAFWCNPISGHATLYWYQQILGQGPKLLIQFQNNGVVDDSQLPKDRFSAERLKGVDSTLKIQPAKLEDSAVYLCASSQLAGGTGELFFGEGSRLTVL.

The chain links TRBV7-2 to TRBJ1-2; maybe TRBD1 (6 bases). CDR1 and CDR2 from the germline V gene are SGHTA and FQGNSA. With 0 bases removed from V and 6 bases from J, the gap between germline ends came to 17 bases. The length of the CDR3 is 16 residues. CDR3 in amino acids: CASSLAGGRGGDGYTF. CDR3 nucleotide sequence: TGTGCCAGCAGCTTAGCCGGGGGCAGGGGAGGGGATGGCTACACCTTC.

The chain's CDR3 is CASSTNRGLFYNEQFF. In DNA form, the CDR3 reads TGTGCCAGTAGTACAAACAGGGGTTTATTCTACAATGAGCAGTTCTTC. The chain links TRBV19 to TRBJ2-1, with 7 bases that match TRBD1. The V segment lost 4 bases and the J segment 3 bases; nucleotides outside the gene matches: 9. There are 16 residues in the CDR3. Germline V gene sequence: CDR1 LNHDA, CDR2 SQIVND (reference sequence).

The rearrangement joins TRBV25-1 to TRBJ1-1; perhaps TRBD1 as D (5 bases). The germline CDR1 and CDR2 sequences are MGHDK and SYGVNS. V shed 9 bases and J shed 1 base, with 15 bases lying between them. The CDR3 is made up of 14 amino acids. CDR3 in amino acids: CASSPGGGNTEAFF. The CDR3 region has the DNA TGTGCCAGTAGCCCCGGGGGTGGGAACACTGAAGCTTTCTTT.

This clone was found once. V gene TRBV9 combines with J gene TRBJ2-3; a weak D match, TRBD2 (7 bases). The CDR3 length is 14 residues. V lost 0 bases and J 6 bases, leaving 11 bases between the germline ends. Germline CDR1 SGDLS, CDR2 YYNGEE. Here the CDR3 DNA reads TGTGCCAGCAGCGTAGAGGGGGGAGGGGATACGCAGTATTTT. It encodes CASSVEGGGDTQYF.

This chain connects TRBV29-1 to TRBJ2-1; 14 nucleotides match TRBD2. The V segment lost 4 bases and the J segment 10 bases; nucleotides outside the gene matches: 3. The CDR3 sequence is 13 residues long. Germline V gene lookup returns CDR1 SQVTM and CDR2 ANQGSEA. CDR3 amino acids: CSVGGLAGDEQFF. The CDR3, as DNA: TGCAGCGTTGGGGGACTAGCGGGAGACGAGCAGTTCTTC.

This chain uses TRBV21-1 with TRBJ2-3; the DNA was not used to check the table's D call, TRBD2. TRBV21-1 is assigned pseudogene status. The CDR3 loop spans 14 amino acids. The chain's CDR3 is CASSRGLPKDTQYF. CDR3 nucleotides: TGTGCCAGCAGCAGGGGACTACCAAAAGATACGCAGTATTTT.

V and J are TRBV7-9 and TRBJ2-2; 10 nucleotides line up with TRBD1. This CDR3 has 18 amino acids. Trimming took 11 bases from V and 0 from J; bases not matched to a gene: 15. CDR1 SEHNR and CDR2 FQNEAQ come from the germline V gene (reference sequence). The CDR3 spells CALGFRDRGLANTGELFF. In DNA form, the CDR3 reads TGTGCCCTGGGATTCCGAGACAGGGGGCTCGCGAACACCGGGGAGCTGTTTTTT.

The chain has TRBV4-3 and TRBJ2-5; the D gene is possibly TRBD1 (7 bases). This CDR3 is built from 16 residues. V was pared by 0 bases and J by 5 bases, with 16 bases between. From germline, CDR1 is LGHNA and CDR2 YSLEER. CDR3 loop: CASSQEFTGAGETQYF. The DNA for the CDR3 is TGCGCCAGCAGCCAAGAGTTTACAGGGGCGGGGGAGACCCAGTACTTC.

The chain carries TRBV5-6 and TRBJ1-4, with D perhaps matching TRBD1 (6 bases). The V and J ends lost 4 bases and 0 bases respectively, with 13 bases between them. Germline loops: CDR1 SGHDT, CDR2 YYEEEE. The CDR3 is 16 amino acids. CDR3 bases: TGTGCCAGCAGCAGACTACAGGGTGCAACTAATGAAAAACTGTTTTTT. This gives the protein CASSRLQGATNEKLFF.

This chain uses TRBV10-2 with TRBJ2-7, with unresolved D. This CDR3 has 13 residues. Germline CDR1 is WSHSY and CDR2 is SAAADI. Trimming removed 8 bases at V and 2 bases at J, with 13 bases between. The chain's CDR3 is CASGKGVTYEQYV. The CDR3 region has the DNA TGCGCCAGCGGTAAAGGAGTTACCTACGAGCAGTACGTC.